The present TCR beta chain was sequenced within a study of vaccination effects on CD4 cells after COVID-19. Comment on this clone: Antigen specificity is unknown.

Culture proceeded for more than nine days, and CD4+ T cells were then isolated. Among the vaccine recipients, none had a prior SARS-CoV-2 infection, and nucleocapsid antibodies were negative. Days 3 and 7 saw half the medium replaced with IL-2 medium. Only in-frame clones appear in the TCRdb table, and some are missing; sequencing was by immunoSEQ multiplex PCR. The table records roughly 36,000 clones, 65% to 80% of them present only once. Findings and caveats of the study: Few convalescent patients, and no early post-infection timepoints, were available to the study.

Deletions cut 7 bases from V and 5 bases from J, with 9 bases between. Germline assignment: CDR1 SNHLY and CDR2 FYNNEI. The CDR3 covers 11 residues. The source material was CD4+ T cells from PBMCs cultured without peptide, sampled before COVID-19 vaccination. V usage is TRBV2 and J usage is TRBJ2-7; D gene ambiguous. The sequence was collected from a human donor who received a COVID-19 vaccine. The CDR3 nucleotides read TGTGCCAGCACCCCGGCCGACGAGCAGTACTTC. This encodes CASTPADEQYF.